Presented here are 21 T cell receptor beta chains from one specimen sequenced in a study of naive and memory T cell subsets. Adult healthy volunteers gave 2.5 ml peripheral blood for whole-blood RNA. Alpha and beta constant region primers primed reverse transcription for blood and skin samples. TCRdb passed the 5' RACE reads through MiXCR, listing each CDR3 protein once. The sample includes tens of thousands of distinct CDR3 sequences, roughly 25% of them seen just once. The receptors derive from a female donor in good health.

The rearrangement uses TRBV10-3 and TRBJ2-7, with 9 bases that match TRBD2. CDR1 and CDR2 (germline): ENHRY, SYGVKD. The CDR3 contains 14 residues. Losses at the gene ends were 6 bases for V and 3 bases for J; bases not matched to a gene: 6. The CDR3 sequence: CAISTGTSNYEQYF. CDR3 nucleotide sequence: TGTGCCATCAGCACCGGGACTAGCAACTACGAGCAGTACTTC.

This clonotype was detected a few times. The chain joins TRBV6-5 to TRBJ1-2; D perhaps matches TRBD1 (5 bases). The CDR3 consists of 11 residues. The V and J ends lost 5 bases and 10 bases respectively, with 11 bases between them. The germline CDR1 and CDR2 sequences are MNHEY and SVGAGI. CDR3 nucleotides: TGTGCCAGCAGTGGCGGAGGGGCCTACACCTTC. This translates into CASSGGGAYTF.

Sample share makes this clonotype medium-sized. The V gene is TRBV20-1, the J gene TRBJ2-1; 7 bases are a match to TRBD2. V was clipped by 1 base and J by 6 bases; unmatched bases: 9. Germline values: CDR1 DFQATT, CDR2 SNEGSKA (reference sequence). The CDR3 spans 15 residues. The CDR3 DNA is TGCAGTGCTAGAGGGCGGGCGGGGGAAGCCAATGAGCAGTTCTTC. This translates into CSARGRAGEANEQFF.

The V call is TRBV5-4, the J call TRBJ1-6; D is possibly TRBD1 (5 bases). Germline V CDR1 and CDR2: SGHNT, YYREEE (reference sequence). V was shortened by 9 bases and J by 10 bases, with 17 bases between the two germline ends. The CDR3 consists of 13 residues. CDR3 region: CATTEWGKSPLHF. The CDR3 DNA reads TGTGCCACCACCGAATGGGGGAAGTCACCCCTCCACTTT. The full variable domain, completed using reference TRBV5-4 and TRBJ1-6, is ETGVTQSPTHLIKTRGQQVTLRCSSQSGHNTVSWYQQALGQGPQFIFQYYREEENGRGNFPPRFSGLQFPNYSSELNVNALELDDSALYLCATTEWGKSPLHFGNGTRLTVT.

The chain combines TRBV11-1 with TRBJ2-1; 9 bases align to TRBD2. CDR1 and CDR2 from the germline V gene are SGHAT and FQDESV (reference sequence). The CDR3 has 17 amino acids. J was trimmed by 7 bases and V by 1 base; bases with no gene match: 11. CDR3 nucleotides: TGTGCCAGCAGCTTAGAGGGGCTAGCGGGGATGTTGAATGAGCAGTTCTTC. Protein: CASSLEGLAGMLNEQFF.

This clonotype qualifies as medium-sized. The chain recombines TRBV7-3 with TRBJ2-5, with 14 bases identical to TRBD2. The CDR3 contains 16 residues. V lost 4 bases and J lost 7; bases outside the gene matches: 8. Germline V CDR1 and CDR2: SGHTA, FQGTGA. CDR3 nucleotide sequence: TGTGCCAGCAGCTCGGGACTAGCGGGGGCCCTGGGGACCCAGTACTTC. The encoded protein is CASSSGLAGALGTQYF.

This clonotype showed up many times. This chain links TRBV29-1 with TRBJ2-1; D unclear. The CDR3 sequence is 12 residues long. The V end lost 0 bases, the J end lost 9 bases, and 9 bases lay between the germline ends. Germline V gene lookup returns CDR1 SQVTM and CDR2 ANQGSEA. The CDR3 coding sequence is TGCAGCGTTGAAGAAAAGGCTCGTGAGCAGTTCTTC. This sequence encodes CSVEEKAREQFF.

The chain uses TRBV6-6 and TRBJ2-2; 7 nucleotides agree with TRBD2. The V segment lost 6 bases and the J segment 3 bases; nucleotides outside the gene matches: 4. Germline V gene sequence: CDR1 MNHNY, CDR2 SVGAGI (reference sequence). The CDR3 runs to 14 residues. CDR3 DNA: TGTGCCAGCAGGTCCAGCGGGGACACCGGGGAGCTGTTTTTT. Protein product: CASRSSGDTGELFF.

The chain employs TRBV12-3 or TRBV12-4 and TRBJ2-7; D might be TRBD1 or TRBD2, each matching 6 bases. Trimming pared 3 bases from V and 4 bases from J, leaving 16 bases between. This CDR3 is 15 amino acids long. CDR3 protein: CASSLWPGGRYEQYF. In DNA form, the CDR3 reads TGTGCCAGCAGTTTGTGGCCCGGGGGCCGTTACGAGCAGTACTTC.

This clonotype appeared a few times. The V call is TRBV20-1, the J call TRBJ2-1; D might be TRBD1 (5 bases). The CDR3 has 13 amino acids. V shed 0 bases and J shed 5 bases, with 8 bases lying between them. CDR1 is DFQATT, CDR2 SNEGSKA, per germline (reference sequence). This CDR3 is CSAREQGHNEQFF. For the CDR3, the DNA is TGCAGTGCTAGAGAGCAGGGTCACAATGAGCAGTTCTTC.

This clonotype has a count of ten or more. The rearrangement joins TRBV6-6 to TRBJ1-5; D unresolved. The CDR3 consists of 13 residues. CDR1 and CDR2 from the germline V gene are MNHNY and SVGAGI (reference sequence). Trimming shortened V by 5 bases and J by 7 bases, and 12 bases separated the two germline ends. In DNA form, the CDR3 reads TGTGCCAGCAGTCTGAGGGATCTCCAGCCCCAGCATTTT. Translated: CASSLRDLQPQHF.

This clonotype was recorded many times. The genes are TRBV5-2 and TRBJ1-1. TRBV5-2 is described as a pseudogene. CDR3 size: 13 residues. The CDR3, as DNA: TGTGCCAGCAAGAGATATCAGGACACTGAAGCTTTCTTT. It specifies CASKRYQDTEAFF.

Sample share makes this clonotype medium-sized. CDR3 DNA sequence: TGTGCCAGCAGCGTCGGCAGCGGGGGGGCCCATGAGCAGTTCTTC. Its translation: CASSVGSGGAHEQFF. This rearrangement joins TRBV9 to TRBJ2-1, with 10 bases matching TRBD2. In germline, CDR1 is SGDLS, CDR2 YYNGEE. V was clipped by 2 bases and J by 8 bases; unmatched bases: 7. This CDR3 is 15 amino acids long.

The rearrangement joins TRBV20-1 to TRBJ2-6; D call uncertain. CDR3 length: 15 residues. The V gene lost 2 bases and the J gene lost 0 bases, with 8 bases spanning the gap. Germline V gene lookup returns CDR1 DFQATT and CDR2 SNEGSKA (reference sequence). The CDR3 bases are TGCAGTGCTAGACCGTCCTCCTCTGGGGCCAACGTCCTGACTTTC. This translates into CSARPSSSGANVLTF.

The sample holds many counts of this clonotype. The chain links TRBV27 to TRBJ2-5; D call uncertain. V gave up 6 bases and J gave up 1 base, with 18 bases separating them. Germline CDR1 reads MNHEY; CDR2 reads SMNVEV (reference sequence). The CDR3 contains 16 residues. CDR3 protein: CASSTLGVGLQETQYF. The CDR3 DNA reads TGTGCCAGCAGCACTCTAGGTGTGGGCCTCCAAGAGACCCAGTACTTC.

This chain joins TRBV27 and TRBJ2-3; the D gene is possibly TRBD1 (6 bases). V lost 3 bases and J 1 base, leaving 17 bases between the germline ends. The CDR3 length is 17 residues. Germline lookup yields CDR1 MNHEY and CDR2 SMNVEV (reference sequence). CDR3 nucleotides: TGTGCCAGCAGTTTCCCACCGACAGGCAGGGGCACAGATACGCAGTATTTT. Protein: CASSFPPTGRGTDTQYF.

V is TRBV7-2 and J is TRBJ1-5, with D maybe TRBD1 (5 bases). CDR1 is SGHTA and CDR2 is FQGNSA in the germline V gene. This CDR3 is built from 14 residues. The ends were cut back, 1 base at V and 4 bases at J, with 8 bases in the middle. CDR3 bases: TGTGCCAGCAGCTTAGGAGGGGCGAATCAGCCCCAGCATTTT. It specifies CASSLGGANQPQHF.

This clonotype was observed many times. The chain carries TRBV5-5 and TRBJ1-1; 10 bases are shared with TRBD1. In germline, CDR1 is SGHKS, CDR2 YYEKEE (reference sequence). The CDR3 is made up of 15 amino acids. Trimming at V came to 5 bases and at J to 4 bases, leaving 8 bases not matched to a gene. The CDR3 here is CASSFAGTGATEAFF. The CDR3 DNA sequence: TGTGCCAGCAGTTTCGCCGGGACAGGGGCCACTGAAGCTTTCTTT.

The table lists this clonotype with a few counts. The gene calls are TRBV29-1 and TRBJ2-5; D is ambiguous. Germline-derived CDR1 and CDR2 are SQVTM and ANQGSEA. Trimming left V 6 bases short and J 2 bases short, with 16 bases between. This CDR3 is 14 amino acids long. The CDR3: CSVPKTPGQETQYF. CDR3 bases: TGCAGCGTCCCCAAGACCCCGGGTCAAGAGACCCAGTACTTC.

This clonotype is categorized as medium-sized. V and J are TRBV6-2 or TRBV6-3 and TRBJ2-2; D possibly corresponds to TRBD2 (6 bases). Germline CDR1 and CDR2: MNHEY and SVGEGT. V shed 6 bases and J shed 5 bases, with 28 bases lying between them. CDR3 length: 19 amino acids. DNA for the CDR3: TGTGCCAGCAGGCACACCCCGTTCCCTTCAGGGAGGAAGACCGGGGAGCTGTTTTTT. Protein product: CASRHTPFPSGRKTGELFF.

V and J are TRBV20-1 and TRBJ1-2, with a weak D call TRBD1 (5 bases). The CDR3 is 11 amino acids. Germline values: CDR1 DFQATT, CDR2 SNEGSKA (reference sequence). The V and J ends lost 4 bases and 4 bases respectively, with 7 bases between them. CDR3 sequence reads: CSATDSYGYTF. The CDR3 DNA is TGCAGTGCTACCGACAGCTATGGCTACACCTTC.